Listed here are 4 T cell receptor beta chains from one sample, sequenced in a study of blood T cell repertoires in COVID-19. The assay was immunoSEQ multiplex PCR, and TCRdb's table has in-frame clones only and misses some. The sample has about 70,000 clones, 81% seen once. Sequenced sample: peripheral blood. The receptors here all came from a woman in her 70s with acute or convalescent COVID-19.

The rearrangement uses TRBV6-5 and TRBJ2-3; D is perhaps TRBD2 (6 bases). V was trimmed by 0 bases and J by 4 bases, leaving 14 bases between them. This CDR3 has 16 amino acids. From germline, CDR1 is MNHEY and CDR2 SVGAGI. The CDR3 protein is CASSYSRGGPSDTQYF. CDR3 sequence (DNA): TGTGCCAGCAGTTACTCCCGTGGAGGGCCCTCAGATACGCAGTATTTT.

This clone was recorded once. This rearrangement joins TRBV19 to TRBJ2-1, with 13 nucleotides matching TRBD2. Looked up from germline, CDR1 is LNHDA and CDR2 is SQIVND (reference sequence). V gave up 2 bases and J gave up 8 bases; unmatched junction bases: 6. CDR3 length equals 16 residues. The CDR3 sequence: CASSIRTSGSRDEQFF. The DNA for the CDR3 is TGTGCCAGTAGTATACGGACTAGCGGGAGTAGGGATGAGCAGTTCTTC.

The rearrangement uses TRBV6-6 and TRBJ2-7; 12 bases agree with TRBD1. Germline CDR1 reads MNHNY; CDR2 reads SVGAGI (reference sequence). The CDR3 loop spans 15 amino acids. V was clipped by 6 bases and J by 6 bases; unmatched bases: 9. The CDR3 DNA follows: TGTGCCAGCAGACCCTCGGGACAGGGGGCGGGCGAGCAGTACTTC. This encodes CASRPSGQGAGEQYF.

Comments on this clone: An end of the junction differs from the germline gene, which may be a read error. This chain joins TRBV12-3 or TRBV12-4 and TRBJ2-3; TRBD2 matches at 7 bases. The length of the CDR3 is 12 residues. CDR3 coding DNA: TGTGCCAGCAGCCGCGGGCTGGGGGGAGGGCTTTTT. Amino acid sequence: CASSRGLGGGLF.